This TCR beta chain was recovered during a study of breast tumors, draining lymph nodes, adjacent tissues. Study-wide results and limits: Luminal-like breast cancer showed significantly greater tumor-nontumor repertoire similarity than basal-like breast cancer did. Tumor T cell lymph node origin was a supported hypothesis, not proven. Findings are consistent with lymph node origin and intratumoral expansion of most tumor T cells.

The table lists this clonotype with many counts. Antigen unknown. Samples came from axillary lymph nodes draining the breast cancer. Germline V gene sequence: CDR1 SGHRS, CDR2 YFSETQ. CDR3 length: 13 amino acids. Trimming pared 3 bases from V and 6 bases from J, leaving 9 bases between. TCRdb itself ran the multiplex PCR reads through MiXCR, one entry per CDR3 protein. The data show tens of thousands of distinct CDR3 sequences, with roughly 28% seen just once and over 8% held by the top ten. V and J are TRBV5-1 and TRBJ2-2; a weak D match, TRBD1 (6 bases). This clonotype was sampled from a female donor with breast cancer. Some clones in this sample may be carry-over from other donors' samples. The sample comprised axillary lymph node tissue. The CDR3 here is CASSSQGSGELFF. The CDR3 nucleotides read TGCGCCAGCAGCTCGCAGGGGTCCGGGGAGCTGTTTTTT. Complete variable domain (other parts from reference TRBV5-1 and TRBJ2-2): KAGVTQTPRYLIKTRGQQVTLSCSPISGHRSVSWYQQTPGQGLQFLFEYFSETQRNKGNFPGRFSGRQFSNSRSEMNVSTLELGDSALYLCASSSQGSGELFFGEGSRLTVL.